Listed below are T cell receptor beta chains from one sample, sequenced in a study of shared clonotypes between healthy human individuals. Using immunoSEQ multiplex PCR, the repertoire was profiled, and TCRdb retains in-frame clones only, with some absent. The repertoire holds some 2.3 million clones, more than 85% seen once, with about 0.39% in the top ten. The sample comprised naive CD4+ T cells from PBMCs. The receptors stem from a man between 18 and 35 years old in good health. Some clones in this sample may be carry-over from other donors' samples. Both conserved end residues are part of each CDR3. A D gene is named only where the DNA matches it firmly. Some rows mark clone size as missing; the rest say once, few, many or name a class of expanded clone.

TRBV5-4	NA	NA	TRBJ2-7	TGTGCCAGCAGCTTGAACGGAGGCCTCTCGGGGGAGCAGTACTTC	CASSLNGGLSGEQYF
TRBV6-5	NA	NA	TRBJ2-3	TGTGCCAGCAGGACGGCAGGGACAGATACGCAGTATTTT	CASRTAGTDTQYF
TRBV9	NA	TRBD2	TRBJ2-3	TGTGCCAGCAGCGTAGGAAGCGGGAGAGGTCCAGATACGCAGTATTTT	CASSVGSGRGPDTQYF
TRBV28	NA	TRBD2	TRBJ2-3	TGTGCCAGCAGTCCCCGGACTAGCGGGAGTCTGAGCACAGATACGCAGTATTTT	CASSPRTSGSLSTDTQYF
TRBV19	NA	NA	TRBJ1-4	TGTGCCAGTAGTATAGGGGACTTCAAAGCTAATGAAAAACTGTTTTTT	CASSIGDFKANEKLFF
TRBV27	NA	TRBD1	TRBJ2-7	TGTGCCAGCAGTCCCGGACAGGGGGGCTACGAGCAGTACTTC	CASSPGQGGYEQYF
TRBV5-1	few	NA	TRBJ2-7	TGCGCCAGCAGCTTGTTTGGCTACGAGCAGTACTTC	CASSLFGYEQYF
TRBV29-1	NA	NA	TRBJ1-1	TGCAGCGGGGGGCGTTCGAACACTGAAGCTTTCTTT	CSGGRSNTEAFF
TRBV27	once	NA	TRBJ2-3	TGTGCCAGCACCCAGAGAGCCGGGACAGATACGCAGTATTTT	CASTQRAGTDTQYF
TRBV7-8	NA	NA	TRBJ2-3	TGTGCCAGCAGCCTGTGGGACAACCAACCGAGGGATACGCAGTATTTT	CASSLWDNQPRDTQYF
TRBV4-1	NA	NA	TRBJ2-7	TGCGCCAGCAGCCAACTATTCCGGACCTACGAGCAGTACTTC	CASSQLFRTYEQYF
TRBV18	once	NA	TRBJ1-2	TGTGCCAGCTCACCGATCGGGGGGAGCGGCTACACCTTC	CASSPIGGSGYTF
TRBV7-9	once	NA	TRBJ1-5	TGTGCCAGCAGCTTCGGGGGCAATCAGCCCCAGCATTTT	CASSFGGNQPQHF
TRBV7-2	NA	TRBD1	TRBJ2-5	TGTGCCAGCAGCCGACGGACAGGGGGCACAGGCGAGACCCAGTACTTC	CASSRRTGGTGETQYF
TRBV27	NA	NA	TRBJ2-2	TGTGCCAGCAAACGGGGTACGGCCGGGGAGCTGTTTTTT	CASKRGTAGELFF
TRBV19	NA	TRBD1	TRBJ1-2	TGTGCCAGTAGTATAGCCGAGGGGGCGATTGTCGGCGGCTACACCTTC	CASSIAEGAIVGGYTF
TRBV19	NA	NA	TRBJ2-4	TGTGCCAGTAGCCCCCGCGGAGGGGGCGGCATTCAGTACTTC	CASSPRGGGGIQYF
TRBV5-1	NA	TRBD1	TRBJ1-4	TGCGCCAGCAGCCGATCCGGGACAGGGGAAGAAAAACTGTTTTTT	CASSRSGTGEEKLFF
TRBV28	NA	NA	TRBJ1-1	TGTGCCAGCAGTTTCTGGGGGACTGAAGCTTTCTTT	CASSFWGTEAFF
TRBV9	few	NA	TRBJ1-3	TGTGCCAGCAGCGTAGGCGGGGTGGTAGCTGGAAACACCATATATTTT	CASSVGGVVAGNTIYF
TRBV5-4	NA	TRBD2	TRBJ2-7	TGTGCCAGCAGCTTGGTCGCGGGAGGTTCCTACGAGCAGTACTTC	CASSLVAGGSYEQYF
TRBV7-9	once	NA	TRBJ1-1	TGTGCCAGCAGCCCCCAAGGGAACACTGAAGCTTTCTTT	CASSPQGNTEAFF
TRBV30	NA	NA	TRBJ2-5	TGTGCCTGGAATCAGGAAGGAGAGACCCAGTACTTC	CAWNQEGETQYF
TRBV19	once	TRBD2	TRBJ2-6	TGTGCCAGTAGTAGTTACGCTAGCGGGAGATGGTCTGGGGCCAACGTCCTGACTTTC	CASSSYASGRWSGANVLTF
TRBV2	NA	NA	TRBJ2-3	TGTGCCAGCAGTCGGCCCATTGGGTCAGATACGCAGTATTTT	CASSRPIGSDTQYF
TRBV19	NA	TRBD2	TRBJ2-5	TGTGCCAGTAGTCGGGGGGGAGGCGCAGAGACCCAGTACTTC	CASSRGGGAETQYF
TRBV19	NA	NA	TRBJ2-7	TGTGCCAGTAGCGACTGGGCCTACGAGCAGTACTTC	CASSDWAYEQYF
TRBV30	NA	NA	TRBJ1-2	TGTGCCTGGAGTGTAAAGGCGAACTATGGCTACACCTTC	CAWSVKANYGYTF
TRBV7-9	NA	NA	TRBJ2-1	TGTGCCAGCAGCTTGTATGATGAGCAGTTCTTC	CASSLYDEQFF
TRBV4-3	NA	TRBD1	TRBJ1-2	TGCGCCAGCAGCCAATTACCGGGACAGCTCTATGGCTACACCTTC	CASSQLPGQLYGYTF
TRBV9	NA	NA	TRBJ2-7	TGTGCCAGCAGCGCCGGACAGTATTCCTACGAGCAGTACTTC	CASSAGQYSYEQYF
TRBV19	NA	NA	TRBJ2-3	TGTGCCAGTAGTATTGCCAGGACGCCGGATACGCAGTATTTT	CASSIARTPDTQYF
TRBV7-3	few	NA	TRBJ1-4	TGTGCCGGCCCAAGGGGGGAACTGTTTTTT	CAGPRGELFF
TRBV7-2	few	NA	TRBJ2-7	TGTGCCAGCAGCCCGGGCGGGACGGAGTACGAGCAGTACTTC	CASSPGGTEYEQYF
TRBV28	once	TRBD1	TRBJ1-6	TGTGCCAGCAGTTCCTTACAGGGGGATAATTCACCCCTCCACTTT	CASSSLQGDNSPLHF
TRBV19	few	NA	TRBJ1-5	TGTGCCAGTAGTTTGTTCCTTTATAGCAATCAGCCCCAGCATTTT	CASSLFLYSNQPQHF
TRBV11-3	NA	TRBD2	TRBJ2-7	TGTGCCAGCAGCCGGGGGAGCGGGAGAGGTGGGGCCTACGAGCAGTACTTC	CASSRGSGRGGAYEQYF
TRBV11-2	NA	NA	TRBJ2-7	TGTGCCAGCAGGAGCTTCGGGGGCGAGGGCCACGAGCAGTACTTC	CASRSFGGEGHEQYF
TRBV4-2	NA	NA	TRBJ2-1	TGTGCCAGCAGCCCTCAGCGGAATGAGCAGTTCTTC	CASSPQRNEQFF
TRBV29-1	NA	NA	TRBJ2-1	TGCAGCGTTGAAGTCTCACTCTCCTACAATGAGCAGTTCTTC	CSVEVSLSYNEQFF
TRBV9	NA	NA	TRBJ1-3	TGTGCCAGCAGCCCGAGGCAGGGAGCTGGAAACACCATATATTTT	CASSPRQGAGNTIYF
TRBV14	NA	NA	TRBJ2-3	TGTGCCAGCAGCCCGGGACTCCCAGATACGCAGTATTTT	CASSPGLPDTQYF
TRBV7-3	NA	NA	TRBJ2-1	TGTGCCAGCAGCCCAACTAGCGGGACAGGGTCCTACAATGAGCAGTTCTTC	CASSPTSGTGSYNEQFF
TRBV6-5	NA	NA	TRBJ2-7	TGTGCCAGCACTCAACTGGAGAATTACGAGCAGTACTTC	CASTQLENYEQYF
TRBV5-1	once	TRBD1	TRBJ2-3	TGCGCCAGCAGCTCCGGACAGGGCACAGATACGCAGTATTTT	CASSSGQGTDTQYF
TRBV19	NA	NA	TRBJ2-3	TGTGCCAGTAGTATGCTGCCGCAGGGGACAGATACGCAGTATTTT	CASSMLPQGTDTQYF
TRBV7-3	NA	TRBD1	TRBJ2-1	TGTGCCAGCAGCATACAGGGGCAAAGTGAGCAGTTCTTC	CASSIQGQSEQFF
TRBV4-1	once	NA	TRBJ2-5	TGCGCCAGCAGCCAAGTACAGAGCCAAGAGACCCAGTACTTC	CASSQVQSQETQYF